The rows below give T cell receptor beta chains drawn from one sample of a study of a mutant IDH1 vaccine in newly diagnosed glioma. Sequenced by immunoSEQ multiplex PCR; TCRdb stores in-frame clones only, minus some. Seen here are 40,000 to 45,000 clones, less than 85% observed once, and the top ten hold over 15%. Their specific antigens are unknown. The material sequenced was PBMCs, taken from a glioma patient whose treatment included an IDH1 peptide vaccine. The receptors originated from a man aged 18 to 35 with glioma. Some clones in this sample may be carry-over from other donors' samples. Both conserved end residues are part of each CDR3. The D gene is left open where the match is weak.

V	J	D	DNA	CDR3
TRBV19	TRBJ1-2	NA	TGTGCCAGTCAAAGATCTGACAGCCGACTATGGGGCTACACCTTC	CASQRSDSRLWGYTF
TRBV5-1	TRBJ2-5	NA	TGCGCCAGCAAACCAGGGCGGATAAAAGAGACCCAGTACTTC	CASKPGRIKETQYF
TRBV11-3	TRBJ2-7	TRBD1	TGTGCCAGCAGCTTAACAGGGGGGAAATTCGACGAGCAGTACTTC	CASSLTGGKFDEQYF
TRBV4-1	TRBJ1-2	NA	TGCGCCAGCAGCCAAGATTCCGGGACCTCTCGAGTCCCGGGTGGCTACACCTTC	CASSQDSGTSRVPGGYTF
TRBV19	TRBJ2-7	NA	TGTGCCAGTAGCTTGACGGATGGGGAGCAGTACTTC	CASSLTDGEQYF
TRBV4-2	TRBJ2-7	TRBD2	TGTGCCAGCAGCCAAGGCGATGCGGGGGGATCCTACGAGCAGTACTTC	CASSQGDAGGSYEQYF
TRBV28	TRBJ1-5	NA	TGTGCCAGCAGTTTGGGGGGGTACGATCAGCCCCAGCATTTT	CASSLGGYDQPQHF
TRBV29-1	TRBJ2-2	NA	TGCAGCGTTGCCCAGCGGAGCTACGGGGAGCTGTTTTTT	CSVAQRSYGELFF
TRBV7-2	TRBJ1-1	NA	TGTGCCAGCAGATTTGCAGGGATTTACACTGAAGCTTTCTTT	CASRFAGIYTEAFF
TRBV7-2	TRBJ2-7	NA	TGTGCCAGCAGCTTAGGCAAGGTGTACGAGCAGTACTTC	CASSLGKVYEQYF
TRBV6-5	TRBJ2-7	NA	TGTGCCAGCACCTCCTACGAGGGATACGAGCAGTACTTC	CASTSYEGYEQYF
TRBV28	TRBJ2-7	NA	TGTGCCAGCAGTTTATTTTTCGGACGGGGACCGGCCTACGAGCAGTACTTC	CASSLFFGRGPAYEQYF
TRBV2	TRBJ1-5	NA	TGTGCCAGCATGTTACAGAGCAATCAGCCCCAGCATTTT	CASMLQSNQPQHF
TRBV6-5	TRBJ1-1	NA	TGTGCCAGCAGGGGCCCTGATCGGGCCACTGAAGCTTTCTTT	CASRGPDRATEAFF